One sample yielded the 25 T cell receptor beta chains listed below, sequenced in a study of blood T cell repertoires in COVID-19 (dated by TCRdb to about 2020). Libraries were prepared through the immunoSEQ multiplex PCR assay. TCRdb obtained this table from immuneACCESS and retained in-frame rearrangements with V and J assigned. These tables miss some clones; where compared with another copy, unresolved V genes account for less than half of the shortfall, and the remainder is unexplained. This sample comprises around 210,000 clones, roughly four fifths of them detected only once. Under 10% of the sample belongs to the ten largest clones. Sequenced sample: peripheral blood. The source is a woman at least 80 years old with COVID-19, enrolled during active disease.

The chain recombines TRBV5-4 with TRBJ2-2; perhaps TRBD1 as D (5 bases). V dropped 4 bases and J dropped 7 bases, with 17 bases sitting between them. The CDR3 is 15 residues long. From germline, CDR1 is SGHNT and CDR2 YYREEE (reference sequence). CDR3 nucleotides: TGTGCCAGCAGCCTACCTTCCAGGGCTGACGGGGAGCTGTTTTTT. Protein sequence: CASSLPSRADGELFF. The entire variable domain, with the rest obtained from reference TRBV5-4 and TRBJ2-2, is as follows: ETGVTQSPTHLIKTRGQQVTLRCSSQSGHNTVSWYQQALGQGPQFIFQYYREEENGRGNFPPRFSGLQFPNYSSELNVNALELDDSALYLCASSLPSRADGELFFGEGSRLTVL.

The chain recombines TRBV29-1 with TRBJ2-4, with TRBD2 as a possible D gene (5 bases). This CDR3 spans 13 amino acids. V was shortened by 8 bases and J by 8 bases, with 19 bases between the two germline ends. Germline V gene lookup returns CDR1 SQVTM and CDR2 ANQGSEA. The CDR3 DNA is TGCAGCAATCCCGACCTAGACGGGGACATTCAGTACTTC. Translated, it gives CSNPDLDGDIQYF.

The chain carries TRBV27 and TRBJ1-5; no firm D call. V lost 4 bases and J lost 0, with 10 bases in between. Germline V gives CDR1 MNHEY, CDR2 SMNVEV (reference sequence). This CDR3 spans 15 amino acids. The CDR3 nucleotides read TGTGCCAGCAGTTCCATAGCTTATAGCAATCAGCCCCAGCATTTT. This encodes CASSSIAYSNQPQHF.

The V gene is TRBV5-1, the J gene TRBJ2-7, with 8 bases that match TRBD2. With 0 bases clipped from V and 3 bases from J, the junction kept 8 bases outside the gene matches. This CDR3 has 16 amino acids. Germline values: CDR1 SGHRS, CDR2 YFSETQ. CDR3 residues: CASSLGPAGAGYEQYF. The CDR3 nucleotides are TGCGCCAGCAGCTTGGGACCAGCGGGAGCGGGCTACGAGCAGTACTTC.

J is TRBJ1-4 and V is TRBV5-6; D might be TRBD1 (5 bases). Germline V gene sequence: CDR1 SGHDT, CDR2 YYEEEE. This CDR3 has 15 residues. The germline V and J ends were trimmed by 1 base and 6 bases, with 13 bases remaining between them. CDR3 region: CASSLSGTWDEKLFF. CDR3 DNA sequence: TGTGCCAGCAGCTTGAGCGGGACTTGGGATGAAAAACTGTTTTTT.

For this clone: The same CDR3 can be traced to other DNA sequences in this sample. V and J are TRBV18 and TRBJ1-1; D perhaps matches TRBD1 (6 bases). The CDR3 consists of 13 residues. The germline gives CDR1 KGHSH, CDR2 LQKENI. Trimming took off 3 bases at V and 3 bases at J, with 8 bases between the two ends. The CDR3 here is CASSPPGDTEAFF. As DNA, the CDR3 is TGTGCCAGCTCACCTCCAGGGGACACTGAAGCTTTCTTT.

On this clone: Other DNA sequences in this sample translate to the same CDR3. CDR3 nucleotide sequence: TGCGCCAGCAGCCCGACTAGCCGGGAGACCCAGTACTTC. This encodes CASSPTSRETQYF. The V call is TRBV5-1, the J call TRBJ2-5; 7 bases align to TRBD2. CDR1 is SGHRS, CDR2 YFSETQ, per germline. The V gene end was trimmed by 4 bases and the J gene end by 5 bases; junction bases not matched to a gene: 5. The CDR3 runs to 13 residues.

The chain has TRBV9 and TRBJ1-2; 9 positions match TRBD1. V shed 1 base, J shed 7 bases, and the junction held 5 bases outside the gene matches. The CDR3 consists of 14 residues. Germline CDR1 reads SGDLS; CDR2 reads YYNGEE. The CDR3 DNA is TGTGCCAGCAGCGTAACGACAGGGGGTGGTGGCTACACCTTC. Protein sequence: CASSVTTGGGGYTF.

The chain recombines TRBV7-9 with TRBJ1-1; D call uncertain. The CDR3 contains 13 residues. The V end was cut by 1 base, the J end by 2 bases, with 5 bases between. Per the germline V gene, CDR1 is SEHNR and CDR2 is FQNEAQ (reference sequence). CDR3 DNA: TGTGCCAGCAGCTTAGGAGAAAACACTGAAGCTTTCTTT. Its protein product is CASSLGENTEAFF.

The chain recombines TRBV19 with TRBJ1-1, with 9 nucleotides matching TRBD1. The CDR3 sequence is 14 residues long. The V segment lost 6 bases and the J segment 1 base; nucleotides outside the gene matches: 3. CDR1 is LNHDA, CDR2 SQIVND, per germline (reference sequence). The CDR3, as DNA: TGTGCCAGTAGGACAGGGGGGGGGAACACTGAAGCTTTCTTT. It specifies CASRTGGGNTEAFF. Filled out from reference TRBV19 and TRBJ1-1, the complete variable domain reads DGGITQSPKYLFRKEGQNVTLSCEQNLNHDAMYWYRQDPGQGLRLIYYSQIVNDFQKGDIAEGYSVSREKKESFPLTVTSAQKNPTAFYLCASRTGGGNTEAFFGQGTRLTVV.

This chain connects TRBV19 to TRBJ2-7, with TRBD2 matching 10 bases. With 5 bases clipped from V and 2 bases from J, the junction kept 9 bases outside the gene matches. The germline gives CDR1 LNHDA, CDR2 SQIVND (reference sequence). The CDR3 covers 16 residues. CDR3 nucleotide sequence: TGTGCCAGTAGTTCACCGGGACTAGCGAGACCCTACGAGCAGTACTTC. Translation gives CASSSPGLARPYEQYF. The entire variable domain, with the rest obtained from reference TRBV19 and TRBJ2-7, is as follows: DGGITQSPKYLFRKEGQNVTLSCEQNLNHDAMYWYRQDPGQGLRLIYYSQIVNDFQKGDIAEGYSVSREKKESFPLTVTSAQKNPTAFYLCASSSPGLARPYEQYFGPGTRLTVT.

V usage is TRBV6-5 and J usage is TRBJ1-1; no firm D call. V lost 4 bases, J lost 5 bases, and 14 bases lay in between. CDR3 length: 14 residues. Germline CDR1 reads MNHEY; CDR2 reads SVGAGI. CDR3 nucleotide sequence: TGTGCCAGCAGTTTTTTGGCGGGAAGGACTGAAGCTTTCTTT. Residues: CASSFLAGRTEAFF.

Regarding this clone: This same CDR3 is encoded by further DNA sequences in the sample. The chain recombines TRBV9 with TRBJ2-2, with D perhaps matching TRBD2 (6 bases). V was shortened by 0 bases and J by 4 bases, with 10 bases between the two germline ends. CDR3 length equals 15 residues. CDR1 and CDR2 (germline): SGDLS, YYNGEE. CDR3 sequence: CASSVGRGSTGELFF. The DNA for the CDR3 is TGTGCCAGCAGCGTAGGACGGGGGTCCACCGGGGAGCTGTTTTTT.

The gene calls are TRBV29-1 and TRBJ1-3; weak D call: TRBD1 (5 bases). This CDR3 is built from 12 residues. Trimming removed 2 bases from V and 6 bases from J, with 8 bases in between. Germline V gives CDR1 SQVTM, CDR2 ANQGSEA. The CDR3: CSVEQGLNTIYF. DNA for the CDR3: TGCAGCGTTGAACAGGGACTAAACACCATATATTTT.

This rearrangement joins TRBV5-4 to TRBJ1-6, with 8 bases that match TRBD1. Trimming took 0 bases from V and 10 from J; bases not matched to a gene: 6. The CDR3 spans 15 residues. Per the germline V gene, CDR1 is SGHNT and CDR2 is YYREEE (reference sequence). CDR3 DNA: TGTGCCAGCAGCTTGGGGGACAGGCCTAACTCACCCCTCCACTTT. It translates to CASSLGDRPNSPLHF. The variable domain in full, completed from reference TRBV5-4 and TRBJ1-6, reads ETGVTQSPTHLIKTRGQQVTLRCSSQSGHNTVSWYQQALGQGPQFIFQYYREEENGRGNFPPRFSGLQFPNYSSELNVNALELDDSALYLCASSLGDRPNSPLHFGNGTRLTVT.

This clone was seen once. The genes are TRBV18 and TRBJ1-2; 9 nucleotides agree with TRBD1. After removal of 1 base from V and 6 bases from J, the junction contained 9 bases not matched to a gene. Germline CDR1 and CDR2: KGHSH and LQKENI. The CDR3 runs 16 residues. CDR3 nucleotides: TGTGCCAGCTCACCACTGACAGGGGGTTCCATGGATGGCTACACCTTC. Translating it yields CASSPLTGGSMDGYTF.

This clone was seen at least ten times. The rearrangement uses TRBV4-2 and TRBJ2-1; 9 bases map to TRBD2. This CDR3 contains 16 residues. The germline V gene has CDR1 LGHNA and CDR2 YNFKEQ. The V and J ends lost 1 base and 9 bases, in that order; junction bases with no gene match: 10. The CDR3 is CASSQGSVAGVIEQFF. In DNA, the CDR3 is TGTGCCAGCAGCCAAGGATCGGTAGCGGGAGTAATTGAGCAGTTCTTC.

The chain uses TRBV15 and TRBJ2-3, with 9 nucleotides matching TRBD2. Germline V gene lookup returns CDR1 LNHNV and CDR2 YYDKDF (reference sequence). With 8 bases clipped from V and 0 bases from J, the junction kept 6 bases outside the gene matches. This CDR3 spans 15 amino acids. The CDR3 here is CATRGGGGSTDTQYF. The CDR3 nucleotides are TGTGCCACCCGGGGCGGGGGGGGGAGCACAGATACGCAGTATTTT.

The rearrangement links TRBV27 to TRBJ1-2; no firm D call. Trimming took off 0 bases at V and 8 bases at J, with 16 bases between the two ends. This CDR3 has 15 amino acids. Germline V gene lookup returns CDR1 MNHEY and CDR2 SMNVEV (reference sequence). CDR3 coding DNA: TGTGCCAGCAGTTTATCCCCGCGGCCGCGGGAGGGCTACACCTTC. This codes for CASSLSPRPREGYTF.

V usage is TRBV12-3 or TRBV12-4 and J usage is TRBJ1-1; D unresolved. Trimming removed 3 bases from V and 3 bases from J, with 8 bases in between. The CDR3 spans 13 residues. The CDR3 nucleotides are TGTGCCAGCAGTTTCGGCGGCGACACTGAAGCTTTCTTT. Protein: CASSFGGDTEAFF.

The rearrangement links TRBV7-2 to TRBJ1-1, with a possible D match to TRBD1 (5 bases). CDR3 length equals 15 residues. With 3 bases removed from V and 0 bases from J, the gap between germline ends came to 11 bases. Germline loops: CDR1 SGHTA, CDR2 FQGNSA. The chain's CDR3 is CASSLAGVVNTEAFF. For the CDR3, the DNA is TGTGCCAGCAGCTTGGCGGGGGTGGTGAACACTGAAGCTTTCTTT.

The chain combines TRBV4-1 with TRBJ2-1; 9 bases align to TRBD2. The CDR3 contains 14 residues. Germline V CDR1 and CDR2: MGHRA, YSYEKL. Unmatched junction bases numbered 4, after V lost 5 bases and J lost 5 bases. For the CDR3, the DNA is TGCGCCAGCAGCTTAAGACTAGCGGACAATGAGCAGTTCTTC. This translates into CASSLRLADNEQFF.

This clone came up once. This chain uses TRBV3-1 (or the pseudogene TRBV3-2) with TRBJ1-5, with a weak D call TRBD1 (6 bases). The V end was cut by 3 bases, the J end by 7 bases, with 13 bases between. Germline V lookup: CDR1 LGHDT, CDR2 YNNKEL (reference sequence). The CDR3 length is 14 residues. Written as DNA, the CDR3 is TGTGCCAGCAGCCAGGGGGGGGGCTGGCAGCCCCAGCATTTT. Its translation: CASSQGGGWQPQHF.

The chain uses TRBV27 and TRBJ2-7, with a tentative D call TRBD1 (6 bases). Germline CDR1 and CDR2: MNHEY and SMNVEV (reference sequence). The CDR3 spans 14 residues. V lost 2 bases to trimming and J lost 0 bases, with 8 bases between them. The CDR3: CASSLGQTSYEQYF. As DNA, the CDR3 is TGTGCCAGCAGTTTAGGACAGACCTCCTACGAGCAGTACTTC.

The sample holds a few counts of this clone. The gene calls are TRBV27 and TRBJ1-2; 8 nucleotides align to TRBD1. The CDR3 totals 15 residues. From germline, CDR1 is MNHEY and CDR2 SMNVEV (reference sequence). V was pared by 6 bases and J by 1 base, with 7 bases of the junction left unmatched. CDR3 loop: CASSIGQGVNYGYTF. The CDR3 coding sequence is TGTGCCAGCAGCATTGGACAGGGCGTTAACTATGGCTACACCTTC.